This record looks at one TCR beta chain sequence and its context. Trimming stripped 2 bases from V and 1 base from J, with 8 bases between. Germline V CDR1 and CDR2: SGHDN, FVKESK. The CDR3 is 14 amino acids. The data were obtained in a study of glioma-infiltrating T cells. TCR alpha and beta CDR3 regions were amplified from RNA using iRepertoire nested multiplex PCR. MiXCR, run by TCRdb on the multiplex PCR reads, gives a single entry per CDR3 protein. The data show 100,000 to 150,000 distinct CDR3 sequences, around 25% seen once. Sequencing was performed on glioma tissue, nonneoplastic brain tissue, or PBMCs (not recorded which). The chain links TRBV14 to TRBJ1-1; D is ambiguous. The source is a human donor with low-grade glioma or glioblastoma, undergoing nonglioma brain surgery, or in good health (not recorded which). CDR3 protein: CASSQPPRNTEAFF. CDR3 coding DNA: TGTGCCAGCAGCCAACCCCCCCGGAACACTGAAGCTTTCTTT. Filled out from reference TRBV14 and TRBJ1-1, the complete variable domain reads EAGVTQFPSHSVIEKGQTVTLRCDPISGHDNLYWYRRVMGKEIKFLLHFVKESKQDESGMPNNRFLAERTGGTYSTLKVQPAELEDSGVYFCASSQPPRNTEAFFGQGTRLTVV.